This note documents a single T cell receptor beta chain sequence. Its antigen is currently unknown. The data are from a study of T cell responses to AZD1222 COVID-19 vaccine. The wider study: Pooling was applied to second doses at about 4 or about 12 weeks. Whole-study findings and limits: Distributed over spike, vaccine-associated CD4 TCRs predominated at 160-218 and 743-854.

From germline, CDR1 is SGHTA and CDR2 FQGTGA. The CDR3 totals 17 residues. Trimming left V 7 bases short and J 5 bases short, with 26 bases between. Data came from immunoSEQ multiplex PCR; TCRdb stores just in-frame clones and leaves some out. Altogether about 110,000 clones are present, 80% to 95% being singletons, with the ten largest covering about 1.2%. The clonotype originates from an adult in good health. This specimen was peripheral blood, taken on day 0 of AZD1222 vaccination. The chain is built from TRBV7-3 and TRBJ1-2; D call uncertain. The CDR3 nucleotides read TGTGCCAGCACCCTAGGTGGGATCGCAACCGGTCAGTATGGCTACACCTTC. It is translated as CASTLGGIATGQYGYTF.